This TCR beta chain was identified in a study of T-cell memory formation after mild COVID-19. Notes on the study in general: The pre-infection memory compartment contained some responding clones, suggesting cross-reactive memory joined. There was no confirmation that second-wave clones peaking on day 37 were SARS-CoV-2 specific. The CD4+ clones that contracted clustered mainly within CM and EM, and the CD8+ clones concentrated in EMRA.

A word on this clonotype: Its antigen remains unknown.

TCRdb reprocessed the 5' RACE reads with MiXCR, giving one entry per CDR3 protein. The top ten clones hold 3.5% to 4% of a sample with 200,000 to 250,000 distinct CDR3 sequences, about 9.2% of them seen once. Germline assignment: CDR1 KGHDR and CDR2 SFDVKD. This CDR3 is built from 16 residues. Losses at the gene ends were 6 bases for V and 2 bases for J; bases not matched to a gene: 10. The chain couples TRBV24-1 to TRBJ1-1, with TRBD1 matching over 8 bases. Specimen: PBMCs or a T cell subset sorted from them (not recorded which). The TCR comes from a man younger than 30 who had mild COVID-19 (a few samples of this study predate the infection). Cell type and time point are not known. The CDR3, as DNA: TGTGCCACCAGTCCCGGCTTAGGACAGGGTAACACTGAAGCTTTCTTT. It is translated as CATSPGLGQGNTEAFF.